The entry that follows covers one TCR beta chain sequence. The record originates from a study of CD8 T cells in Susac syndrome. With random hexamers, reverse transcription was performed on about 0.45 to 1 ug of RNA. The amplification used immunoSEQ multiplex PCR on TCR beta CDR3; it spanned 54 Vbeta and 13 Jbeta. One entry per CDR3 protein results from TCRdb running MiXCR on the immunoSEQ multiplex PCR reads. The sample contains over 300,000 distinct CDR3 sequences, approximately 90% of which appear only once. Peripheral blood CD8+ and CD4+ T cells were profiled by TCR beta sequencing. TEMRA cells were FACS-enriched and CD8+ and CD4+ T cells negatively isolated. The origin of this receptor is a human donor with multiple sclerosis. Sequencing was performed on CD4+ T cells from PBMCs.

The CDR3 loop reads CACHRDRGVEAFF. Here the CDR3 DNA reads TGTGCCTGCCATCGGGACAGGGGGGTCGAAGCTTTCTTT. The chain is built from TRBV30 and TRBJ1-1, with TRBD1 identical over 11 bases. CDR1 GTSNPN and CDR2 SVGIG come from the germline V gene (reference sequence). This CDR3 is built from 13 residues. J gave up 8 bases and V 6 bases, and 8 bases lay outside the gene matches.